What follows are 26 T cell receptor beta chains derived from one specimen sequenced in a study of T-cell reconstitution after alpha-beta-depleted transplantation in children. The TCRbeta library was prepared with unique molecular identifiers. TCRdb processed the PCR reads anew with MiXCR; each CDR3 protein has one entry. Of a few hundred thousand distinct CDR3 sequences in the sample, 9.7% were seen once. The source was PBMCs from the stem cell graft donor, collected from the stem cell graft. All receptors derive from a human donor who donated a stem cell graft to a child with SCID.

This clonotype was seen repeatedly, ten times or more. The chain employs TRBV6-1 and TRBJ2-6, with 8 positions matching TRBD1. V shed 10 bases and J 0 bases; nucleotides not matched to a gene: 17. Germline assignment: CDR1 MNHNS and CDR2 SASEGT. The CDR3 has 19 amino acids. The DNA for the CDR3 is TGTGCCACCCAGGGAATAGGGGACAGGCAAGACTCTGGGGCCAACGTCCTGACTTTC. Its protein is CATQGIGDRQDSGANVLTF.

V is TRBV9 and J is TRBJ2-1, with TRBD2 matching 7 bases. The V gene end was trimmed by 2 bases and the J gene end by 0 bases; junction bases not matched to a gene: 5. The CDR3 loop spans 16 amino acids. Germline assignment: CDR1 SGDLS and CDR2 YYNGEE. This CDR3 reads CASSVDGGGSYNEQFF. In DNA, the CDR3 is TGTGCCAGCAGCGTGGACGGCGGGGGCTCCTACAATGAGCAGTTCTTC.

This clonotype was observed many times. V and J are TRBV7-6 and TRBJ2-2; D not certain. Trimming shortened V by 3 bases and J by 8 bases, and 10 bases separated the two germline ends. The CDR3 runs 13 residues. The germline V gene encodes CDR1 SGHVS and CDR2 FNYEAQ. CDR3 sequence (DNA): TGTGCCAGCAGCTTTTCTCTTTCTGGGGAGCTGTTTTTT. The encoded protein is CASSFSLSGELFF.

This clonotype was counted ten times or more. The rearrangement links TRBV4-3 to TRBJ1-2, with TRBD1 matching 8 bases. Losses at the gene ends were 4 bases for V and 4 bases for J; bases not matched to a gene: 8. The CDR3 sequence is 15 residues long. Germline V gene data show CDR1 as LGHNA and CDR2 as YSLEER. The DNA of the CDR3 is TGCGCCAGCAGCCCCCGGACAGGGTCGAGCTATGGCTACACCTTC. Translated: CASSPRTGSSYGYTF.

Many counts were recorded for this clonotype. A read error may account for a junction end that differs from germline. The J gene is TRBJ1-6, the V gene TRBV20-1, with 7 bases lining up with TRBD1. CDR3 size: 18 residues. CDR1 DFQATT and CDR2 SNEGSKA come from the germline V gene (reference sequence). Written as DNA, the CDR3 is TGCAGCGCTACGGACCGCAGGGGGGTTAGCTCCTATAATTCACCCCTCCACTTT. Protein sequence: CSATDRRGVSSYNSPLHF.

This clonotype has a count of ten or more. The rearrangement joins TRBV6-6 to TRBJ1-2, with D hard to call. The ends were cut back, 6 bases at V and 8 bases at J, with 10 bases in the middle. The CDR3 sequence is 11 residues long. Per the germline V gene, CDR1 is MNHNY and CDR2 is SVGAGI (reference sequence). The CDR3 loop is CASSLGEGYTF. The CDR3 coding sequence is TGTGCCAGCAGCCTAGGAGAGGGCTACACCTTC.

This clonotype has at least ten counts. The chain is built from TRBV28 and TRBJ2-1; 7 nucleotides match TRBD1. This CDR3 contains 14 residues. The germline V gene encodes CDR1 MDHEN and CDR2 SYDVKM. Trimming at V came to 7 bases and at J to 8 bases, leaving 11 bases not matched to a gene. CDR3 sequence: CASTLPQGSDEQFF. The CDR3 DNA sequence: TGTGCCAGCACCCTCCCACAGGGGAGCGATGAGCAGTTCTTC.

This clonotype has a count of ten or more. The chain recombines TRBV5-1 with TRBJ2-5; 10 nucleotides align to TRBD1. CDR1 and CDR2 from the germline V gene are SGHRS and YFSETQ. This CDR3 is built from 15 residues. Germline trimming cut 1 base from V and 2 bases from J; bases unmatched to any gene: 2. In nucleotides, the CDR3 is TGCGCCAGCAGCTTGTCGGGACAGGGGCAAGAGACCCAGTACTTC. It specifies CASSLSGQGQETQYF. The full variable domain, in which reference TRBV5-1 and TRBJ2-5 provide the parts outside the CDR3, is KAGVTQTPRYLIKTRGQQVTLSCSPISGHRSVSWYQQTPGQGLQFLFEYFSETQRNKGNFPGRFSGRQFSNSRSEMNVSTLELGDSALYLCASSLSGQGQETQYFGPGTRLLVL.

The V call is TRBV20-1, the J call TRBJ2-7, with D possibly TRBD2 on 7 matching bases. The CDR3 runs to 14 residues. Trimming pared 5 bases from V and 5 bases from J, leaving 19 bases between. The germline gives CDR1 DFQATT, CDR2 SNEGSKA (reference sequence). Here the CDR3 reads CSAHLRGGQDEQYF. Here the CDR3 DNA reads TGCAGTGCTCACTTAAGGGGGGGTCAGGACGAGCAGTACTTC.

This clonotype was seen many times. J is TRBJ2-1 and V is TRBV20-1; D call uncertain. CDR3 length equals 14 residues. V dropped 0 bases and J dropped 0 bases, with 6 bases sitting between them. The germline V gene encodes CDR1 DFQATT and CDR2 SNEGSKA (reference sequence). CDR3 DNA: TGCAGTGCTAGAGAGGCAGACTCCTACAATGAGCAGTTCTTC. As protein: CSAREADSYNEQFF.

This clonotype was seen many times. The genes are TRBV7-2 and TRBJ1-1; TRBD1 might be the D (6 bases). Looked up from germline, CDR1 is SGHTA and CDR2 is FQGNSA. Trimming removed 5 bases from V and 6 bases from J, with 16 bases in between. This CDR3 is built from 14 residues. The DNA of the CDR3 is TGTGCCAGCAGCCGAGTGGGGGCCCTACCTGAAGCTTTCTTT. It codes for CASSRVGALPEAFF.

This clonotype was counted at least ten times. The rearrangement uses TRBV10-3 and TRBJ2-1; D is unresolved. Germline CDR1 ENHRY, CDR2 SYGVKD. This CDR3 is 14 amino acids long. V shed 8 bases and J shed 6 bases, with 17 bases lying between them. CDR3 nucleotides: TGTGCCATCGCATCGGTCGCTGACGGCAATGAGCAGTTCTTC. Residues: CAIASVADGNEQFF.

The table lists this clonotype with many counts. A junction boundary mismatches the germline segment, possibly from a read error. This sequence joins TRBV15 and TRBJ1-1; the D is unclear. Germline loops: CDR1 LNHNV, CDR2 YYDKDF (reference sequence). The CDR3 is made up of 12 amino acids. CDR3 loop: CATSRDNSEAFF. In DNA form, the CDR3 reads TGTGCCACCAGCAGAGATAACAGTGAAGCTTTCTTT.

This clonotype appeared many times. The chain carries TRBV4-1 and TRBJ1-1; unclear D gene. Germline V gene lookup returns CDR1 MGHRA and CDR2 YSYEKL. The germline V and J ends were trimmed by 4 bases and 0 bases, with 9 bases remaining between them. This CDR3 spans 14 amino acids. The CDR3, as DNA: TGCGCCAGCAGCCGAGGACGGCTGAACACTGAAGCTTTCTTT. Amino acid sequence: CASSRGRLNTEAFF.

At least ten counts were recorded for this clonotype. V is TRBV5-1 and J is TRBJ1-3, with D perhaps matching TRBD1 (6 bases). The CDR3 length is 16 residues. In germline, CDR1 is SGHRS, CDR2 YFSETQ. Trimming pared 4 bases from V and 1 base from J, leaving 15 bases between. The DNA of the CDR3 is TGCGCCAGCAGCCCCGGACAGTTACGATCTGGAAACACCATATATTTT. This sequence encodes CASSPGQLRSGNTIYF.

This clonotype was counted many times. The chain has TRBV27 and TRBJ1-5, with D unclear. The germline gives CDR1 MNHEY, CDR2 SMNVEV (reference sequence). V was cut by 6 bases and J by 0 bases, with 12 bases left in between. This CDR3 is built from 15 residues. The CDR3 here is CASRPETYSNQPQHF. The CDR3 coding sequence is TGTGCCAGCAGACCCGAAACTTATAGCAATCAGCCCCAGCATTTT.

By its share, this clonotype is medium-sized. The chain joins TRBV20-1 to TRBJ2-5, with TRBD2 as a possible D gene (6 bases). The V gene lost 1 base and the J gene lost 5 bases, with 17 bases spanning the gap. CDR3 length equals 15 residues. Germline values: CDR1 DFQATT, CDR2 SNEGSKA (reference sequence). CDR3 loop: CSARATGLLGETQYF. For the CDR3, the DNA is TGCAGTGCTAGAGCCACGGGACTGCTTGGTGAGACCCAGTACTTC.

This clonotype was seen many times. CDR3 sequence: CASSTRRTIYGYTF. CDR3 DNA: TGTGCCAGCAGTACCCGACGGACAATTTATGGCTACACCTTC. The chain is built from TRBV12-3 or TRBV12-4 and TRBJ1-2; tentatively, D is TRBD1 (5 bases). There are 14 residues in the CDR3. Trimming removed 5 bases at V and 5 bases at J, with 15 bases between.

This clonotype was counted many times. The chain combines TRBV29-1 with TRBJ2-2; D possibly corresponds to TRBD1 (6 bases). Germline CDR1 SQVTM, CDR2 ANQGSEA. CDR3 size: 13 residues. V lost 7 bases to trimming and J lost 1 base, with 10 bases between them. The CDR3 DNA sequence: TGCAGCGCCCGGACAGTGAACACCGGGGAGCTGTTTTTT. Residues: CSARTVNTGELFF.

About this clonotype itself: A much larger clone sits a single nucleotide away, making a read error possible. This chain connects TRBV7-2 to TRBJ2-5, with 8 bases lining up with TRBD2. V shed 0 bases, J shed 5 bases, and the junction held 5 bases outside the gene matches. Germline V gene lookup returns CDR1 SGHTA and CDR2 FQGNSA. The CDR3 totals 15 residues. Here the CDR3 reads CTSSLAGLESETQYF. CDR3 in DNA: TGTACCAGCAGCTTAGCGGGACTAGAATCGGAGACCCAGTACTTC.

Many counts were recorded for this clonotype. The chain is built from TRBV7-9 and TRBJ2-3, with D unresolved. Between the trimmed V and J ends, which lost 5 bases and 1 base, there was a span of 10 bases. The CDR3 contains 14 residues. Germline CDR1 reads SEHNR; CDR2 reads FQNEAQ (reference sequence). The CDR3 DNA reads TGTGCCAGCAGCCGCCTTGGGGGCACAGATACGCAGTATTTT. As protein: CASSRLGGTDTQYF.

This clonotype was detected a few times. The chain is built from TRBV5-1 and TRBJ1-1; 7 bases are a match to TRBD1. This CDR3 contains 14 residues. Germline V gene sequence: CDR1 SGHRS, CDR2 YFSETQ. Unmatched junction bases numbered 12, after V lost 7 bases and J lost 6 bases. The CDR3 region is CASSLRRGISEAFF. CDR3 nucleotide sequence: TGCGCCAGCTCTCTACGCAGGGGGATCTCTGAAGCTTTCTTT.

This clonotype was seen many times. V and J are TRBV12-3 or TRBV12-4 and TRBJ1-2; 12 bases fit TRBD1. This CDR3 has 15 residues. V dropped 5 bases and J dropped 4; count of bases not matched to a gene: 5. The CDR3 bases are TGTGCCAGCAGTAACCGGGACAGGGGGCCCTATGGCTACACCTTC. This gives the protein CASSNRDRGPYGYTF.

This clonotype has a count of ten or more. V usage is TRBV27 and J usage is TRBJ1-5; D may be TRBD1 (6 bases). Germline V CDR1 and CDR2: MNHEY, SMNVEV (reference sequence). The V and J ends lost 3 bases and 0 bases respectively, with 9 bases between them. This CDR3 has 15 residues. The CDR3 here is CASSFRGTSNQPQHF. The CDR3 DNA sequence: TGTGCCAGCAGTTTCAGGGGCACTAGCAATCAGCCCCAGCATTTT.

This clonotype was counted many times. The rearrangement links TRBV9 to TRBJ2-2; maybe TRBD1 (6 bases). The V end was cut by 5 bases, the J end by 2 bases, with 19 bases between. Germline loops: CDR1 SGDLS, CDR2 YYNGEE. The CDR3 totals 17 residues. The CDR3 region has the DNA TGTGCCAGCAGTACTCCCCTTGGCAGGGGAAACACCGGGGAGCTGTTTTTT. This sequence encodes CASSTPLGRGNTGELFF.

This clonotype was detected many times. The chain has TRBV5-1 and TRBJ1-3; the D gene is possibly TRBD1 (6 bases). Germline V gene data show CDR1 as SGHRS and CDR2 as YFSETQ. The V and J ends lost 5 bases and 3 bases respectively, with 15 bases between them. The CDR3 has 15 amino acids. CDR3 protein: CASRRTAEGGNTIYF. The CDR3, as DNA: TGCGCCAGCAGGAGGACAGCTGAGGGTGGAAACACCATATATTTT.